Below, 26 T cell receptor beta chains from the same sample are listed, as sequenced in a study of blood T cell repertoires in COVID-19. Sequencing was performed with immunoSEQ multiplex PCR; in TCRdb, only in-frame clones are kept and a portion is missing. The table has around 9,500 clones, roughly 81% seen once; the top ten hold 24%. Material for sequencing was peripheral blood. These receptors were taken from a man aged 55 to 69 with active COVID-19.

The chain employs TRBV9 and TRBJ1-4, with a tentative D call TRBD1 (5 bases). CDR3 length equals 15 residues. Germline V gene lookup returns CDR1 SGDLS and CDR2 YYNGEE. Deletions cut 1 base from V and 0 bases from J, with 7 bases between. The CDR3 loop reads CASSVTGSTNEKLFF. CDR3 nucleotides: TGTGCCAGCAGCGTAACAGGTTCAACTAATGAAAAACTGTTTTTT.

The V call is TRBV18, the J call TRBJ1-4; weak D call: TRBD1 (5 bases). The CDR3 is 18 residues long. Germline V gives CDR1 KGHSH, CDR2 LQKENI. Trimming removed 3 bases from V and 0 bases from J, with 17 bases in between. In DNA, the CDR3 is TGTGCCAGCTCACCCTTGACAACGCCGGGGGCAACTAATGAAAAACTGTTTTTT. This translates into CASSPLTTPGATNEKLFF.

This clone was seen once. The chain recombines TRBV5-6 with TRBJ2-1; 9 nucleotides align to TRBD1. CDR3 length equals 13 residues. Per the germline V gene, CDR1 is SGHDT and CDR2 is YYEEEE. Trimming cost V 4 bases and J 8 bases; bases outside gene matches: 4. DNA of the CDR3: TGTGCCAGCAGCAGGGACAGGGCACATGAGCAGTTCTTC. It translates to CASSRDRAHEQFF.

The V gene is TRBV6-5, the J gene TRBJ2-1; 9 nucleotides align to TRBD2. The CDR3 loop spans 14 amino acids. CDR1 MNHEY and CDR2 SVGAGI come from the germline V gene. Unmatched junction bases numbered 8, after V lost 7 bases and J lost 7 bases. This CDR3 is CASKIAGVSNEQFF. CDR3 nucleotide sequence: TGTGCCAGCAAAATAGCGGGAGTTTCAAATGAGCAGTTCTTC.

This clone appeared a single time. The rearrangement links TRBV18 to TRBJ1-1, with D possibly matching TRBD1 (5 bases). V lost 6 bases, J lost 0 bases, and 20 bases lay in between. CDR1 is KGHSH and CDR2 is LQKENI in the germline V gene. The CDR3 length is 17 residues. The CDR3 DNA is TGTGCCAGCTCCTACTCCCGGGGAGGGGTGGTGAACACTGAAGCTTTCTTT. It encodes CASSYSRGGVVNTEAFF. The full variable domain, in which reference TRBV18 and TRBJ1-1 provide the parts outside the CDR3, is NAGVMQNPRHLVRRRGQEARLRCSPMKGHSHVYWYRQLPEEGLKFMVYLQKENIIDESGMPKERFSAEFPKEGPSILRIQQVVRGDSAAYFCASSYSRGGVVNTEAFFGQGTRLTVV.

The rearrangement links TRBV10-3 to TRBJ2-7; 13 bases map to TRBD2. The germline gives CDR1 ENHRY, CDR2 SYGVKD. The CDR3 totals 18 residues. J was trimmed by 3 bases and V by 5 bases; bases with no gene match: 13. The CDR3 region has the DNA TGTGCCATCAGTCGCGGACTAGCGGGAGCCCAGTTCTTCTACGAGCAGTACTTC. Its translation: CAISRGLAGAQFFYEQYF.

The chain has TRBV19 and TRBJ2-1; 12 nucleotides agree with TRBD2. The CDR3 sequence is 15 residues long. Per germline, CDR1 LNHDA and CDR2 SQIVND (reference sequence). The V and J ends lost 5 bases and 6 bases, in that order; junction bases with no gene match: 5. The CDR3 DNA follows: TGTGCCAGTAGTCAGGGACTAGCGGGCCTCAATGAGCAGTTCTTC. The encoded protein is CASSQGLAGLNEQFF. Combining the CDR3 with reference TRBV19 and TRBJ2-1 gives the whole variable domain DGGITQSPKYLFRKEGQNVTLSCEQNLNHDAMYWYRQDPGQGLRLIYYSQIVNDFQKGDIAEGYSVSREKKESFPLTVTSAQKNPTAFYLCASSQGLAGLNEQFFGPGTRLTVL.

The V gene is TRBV19, the J gene TRBJ2-3; D is possibly TRBD1 (6 bases). This CDR3 has 17 amino acids. Germline V gene sequence: CDR1 LNHDA, CDR2 SQIVND (reference sequence). Deletions cut 5 bases from V and 2 bases from J, with 20 bases between. The CDR3: CASSLGPGQGPTDTQYF. The CDR3, as DNA: TGTGCCAGTAGTCTCGGACCGGGTCAGGGGCCCACAGATACGCAGTATTTT.

This clone came up once. The chain couples TRBV5-1 to TRBJ1-2; a weak D match, TRBD1 (6 bases). The CDR3 has 14 amino acids. The V gene lost 4 bases and the J gene lost 6 bases, with 16 bases spanning the gap. Germline CDR1 is SGHRS and CDR2 is YFSETQ. The CDR3 loop is CASSPRGGLDGYTF. The CDR3 region has the DNA TGCGCCAGCAGCCCTAGGGGGGGGCTGGATGGCTACACCTTC.

The chain couples TRBV27 to TRBJ2-7; TRBD1 might be the D (5 bases). This CDR3 comprises 15 residues. The germline V gene encodes CDR1 MNHEY and CDR2 SMNVEV (reference sequence). Trimming took 6 bases from V and 0 from J, leaving 15 bases between them. The CDR3 sequence: CASRPTGTSSYEQYF. The CDR3 DNA sequence: TGTGCCAGCAGGCCTACAGGAACAAGCTCCTACGAGCAGTACTTC.

The chain joins TRBV9 to TRBJ2-2; the match to TRBD2 covers 7 bases. The CDR3 consists of 14 residues. From germline, CDR1 is SGDLS and CDR2 YYNGEE. V lost 4 bases, J lost 7 bases, and 7 bases stayed unmatched. The CDR3 loop is CASSFSRGVGELFF. The DNA of the CDR3 is TGTGCCAGCAGCTTCAGCCGGGGGGTCGGGGAGCTGTTTTTT.

The CDR3 spells CASSFSGNEKLFF. The CDR3 region has the DNA TGTGCCAGCAGCTTCTCGGGTAATGAAAAACTGTTTTTT. This chain uses TRBV11-1 with TRBJ1-4; D is unclear. Trimming removed 3 bases at V and 4 bases at J, with 6 bases between. From germline, CDR1 is SGHAT and CDR2 FQDESV (reference sequence). This CDR3 has 13 residues.

The gene calls are TRBV10-3 and TRBJ2-1, with D perhaps TRBD2 (6 bases). Germline values: CDR1 ENHRY, CDR2 SYGVKD. The CDR3 sequence is 14 residues long. V was shortened by 4 bases and J by 4 bases, with 11 bases between the two germline ends. The CDR3 DNA is TGTGCCATCAGTGCGGGGACTCGATACAATGAGCAGTTCTTC. Protein: CAISAGTRYNEQFF.

This chain links TRBV13 with TRBJ2-3; D is perhaps TRBD2 (5 bases). The V gene lost 3 bases and the J gene lost 0 bases, with 16 bases spanning the gap. Per the germline V gene, CDR1 is PRHDT and CDR2 is FYEKMQ (reference sequence). The CDR3 consists of 17 residues. In DNA, the CDR3 is TGTGCCAGCAGCTTCGCCATTGGGAGAGGTAGCACAGATACGCAGTATTTT. This codes for CASSFAIGRGSTDTQYF.

The chain is built from TRBV28 and TRBJ1-5; D remains unclear. Germline values: CDR1 MDHEN, CDR2 SYDVKM. The CDR3 sequence is 14 residues long. V was cut by 7 bases and J by 7 bases, with 17 bases left in between. The CDR3 coding sequence is TGTGCCAGCACCCCGGAGAGGTATGGGCAGCCCCAGCATTTT. Its translation is CASTPERYGQPQHF.

This clone was detected once. The rearrangement joins TRBV6-1 to TRBJ2-7, with TRBD2 matching over 8 bases. The germline gives CDR1 MNHNS, CDR2 SASEGT. This CDR3 is 15 amino acids long. The trim removed 0 bases at V and 3 bases at J, leaving 4 bases unmatched. The CDR3 DNA reads TGTGCCAGCAGTGAAGCTCCCAGCGGGAGCTACGAGCAGTACTTC. As protein: CASSEAPSGSYEQYF.

The chain is built from TRBV10-3 and TRBJ2-5, with D possibly TRBD1 on 6 matching bases. Deletions cut 0 bases from V and 2 bases from J, with 16 bases between. The germline V gene has CDR1 ENHRY and CDR2 SYGVKD. The CDR3 totals 17 residues. The CDR3 coding sequence is TGTGCCATCAGTGAGTCGGTCATGTACAGGGATCAAGAGACCCAGTACTTC. It specifies CAISESVMYRDQETQYF.

The gene calls are TRBV7-8 and TRBJ1-1, with a tentative D call TRBD1 (5 bases). The CDR3 totals 14 residues. Trimming stripped 7 bases from V and 0 bases from J, with 12 bases between. Germline CDR1 and CDR2: SGHVS and FQNEAQ. The CDR3 spells CASILTAMNTEAFF. CDR3 nucleotides: TGTGCCAGCATTCTGACAGCCATGAACACTGAAGCTTTCTTT.

V gene TRBV6-5 combines with J gene TRBJ2-2; TRBD1 agrees at 8 bases. This CDR3 comprises 15 residues. J was trimmed by 6 bases and V by 5 bases; bases with no gene match: 8. Germline V gene sequence: CDR1 MNHEY, CDR2 SVGAGI. The DNA for the CDR3 is TGTGCCAGCAGTCCCCGACAGGGGCTGGCCGGGGAGCTGTTTTTT. This gives the protein CASSPRQGLAGELFF.

The rearrangement links TRBV6-5 to TRBJ2-1; D ambiguous. The CDR3 extends over 13 amino acids. Between the trimmed V and J ends, which lost 0 bases and 7 bases, there was a span of 7 bases. Germline V lookup: CDR1 MNHEY, CDR2 SVGAGI. CDR3 coding DNA: TGTGCCAGCAGTTACTCGAACCAGAATGAGCAGTTCTTC. Translation gives CASSYSNQNEQFF.

The V call is TRBV4-3, the J call TRBJ1-4, with TRBD1 matching over 8 bases. Germline CDR1 is LGHNA and CDR2 is YSLEER. The length of the CDR3 is 16 residues. J gave up 8 bases and V 3 bases, and 11 bases lay outside the gene matches. The CDR3 nucleotides read TGCGCCAGCAGCCAGACCCAAGGACAGGGAAGAGAAAAACTGTTTTTT. Its protein product is CASSQTQGQGREKLFF.

In this sample, this clone turned up once. V gene TRBV12-3 or TRBV12-4 combines with J gene TRBJ1-6; D call uncertain. CDR3 size: 13 residues. Trimming took 6 bases from V and 19 from J, leaving 22 bases between them. The CDR3 region is CASSQRGDGFPHF. For the CDR3, the DNA is TGTGCCAGCAGCCAACGGGGTGATGGCTTTCCTCACTTT.

V usage is TRBV30 and J usage is TRBJ2-7, with D tentatively TRBD1 (5 bases). Trimming cost V 4 bases and J 3 bases, with 16 bases left between them. Per germline, CDR1 GTSNPN and CDR2 SVGIG (reference sequence). This CDR3 has 14 amino acids. The CDR3 loop reads CAWKLAGQHYEQYF. DNA for the CDR3: TGTGCCTGGAAGTTGGCAGGGCAACACTACGAGCAGTACTTC.

The J gene is TRBJ1-1, the V gene TRBV19; possible D gene TRBD1, 6 bases. Per germline, CDR1 LNHDA and CDR2 SQIVND (reference sequence). Trimming took off 8 bases at V and 2 bases at J, with 33 bases between the two ends. This CDR3 spans 20 amino acids. CDR3 sequence (DNA): TGTGCCAGTTCAAAACACCCTCAGACTAATATAGACAGGAGTAACACTGAAGCTTTCTTT. Protein: CASSKHPQTNIDRSNTEAFF.

The V call is TRBV5-6, the J call TRBJ2-1; 10 bases match TRBD1. The CDR3 length is 13 residues. Germline assignment: CDR1 SGHDT and CDR2 YYEEEE. The J segment lost 7 bases and the V segment lost 4 bases, leaving 2 bases of the junction unmatched. CDR3 amino acids: CASSMDRGNEQFF. The DNA for the CDR3 is TGTGCCAGCAGCATGGACAGGGGGAATGAGCAGTTCTTC.

The gene calls are TRBV7-3 and TRBJ2-6; 10 positions agree with TRBD1. The germline CDR1 and CDR2 sequences are SGHTA and FQGTGA. Trimming at V came to 5 bases and at J to 1 base, leaving 8 bases not matched to a gene. The CDR3 has 18 residues. The CDR3 sequence is CASSPWTGGASGANVLTF. The DNA of the CDR3 is TGTGCCAGCAGCCCTTGGACAGGGGGGGCTTCTGGGGCCAACGTCCTGACTTTC.